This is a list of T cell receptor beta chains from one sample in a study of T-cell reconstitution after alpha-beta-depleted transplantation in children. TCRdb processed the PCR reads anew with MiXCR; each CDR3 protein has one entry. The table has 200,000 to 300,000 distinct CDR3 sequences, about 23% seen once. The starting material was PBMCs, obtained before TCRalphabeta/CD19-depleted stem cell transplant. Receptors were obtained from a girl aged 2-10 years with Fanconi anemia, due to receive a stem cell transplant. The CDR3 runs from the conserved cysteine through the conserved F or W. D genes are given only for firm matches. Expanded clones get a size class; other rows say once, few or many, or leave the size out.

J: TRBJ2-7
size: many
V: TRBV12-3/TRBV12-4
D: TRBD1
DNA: TGTGCCAGCAGCCGGGACAGTCCTTACGAGCAGTACTTC
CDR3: CASSRDSPYEQYF

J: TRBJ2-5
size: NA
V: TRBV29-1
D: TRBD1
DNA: TGCAGCGTTGTAGGGACAGGGGTGGAGACCCAGTACTTC
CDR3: CSVVGTGVETQYF

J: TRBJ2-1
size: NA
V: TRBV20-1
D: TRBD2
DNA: TGCAGTGCTAGAGATCCCCAGCGGGGGGGCTACAATGAGCAGTTCTTC
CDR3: CSARDPQRGGYNEQFF

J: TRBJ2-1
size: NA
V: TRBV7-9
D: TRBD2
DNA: TGTGCCAGCAGCCTCCAGACTAGCGGCTGGGAGCAGTTCTTC
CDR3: CASSLQTSGWEQFF

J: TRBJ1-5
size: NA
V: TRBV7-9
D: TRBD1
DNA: TGTGCCAGCAGCGGGACAGGGGGAACCAGTCAGCCCCAGCATTTT
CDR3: CASSGTGGTSQPQHF

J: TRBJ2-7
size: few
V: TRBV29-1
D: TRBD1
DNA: TGCAGCGTTGAAGAGCTTTCCGGGACAGGGTTGTGCTACGAGCAGTACTTC
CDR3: CSVEELSGTGLCYEQYF

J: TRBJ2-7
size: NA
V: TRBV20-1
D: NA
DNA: TGCAGTGCTAGGGACGCCTACGAGCAGTACTTC
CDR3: CSARDAYEQYF

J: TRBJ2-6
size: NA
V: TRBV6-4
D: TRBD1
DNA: TGTGCCAGCAGTGTAACAGGGGACGGGGCCAACGTCCTGACTTTC
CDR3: CASSVTGDGANVLTF

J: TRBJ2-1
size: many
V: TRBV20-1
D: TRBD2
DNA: TGCAGTGCTAGAGATGTGACTAGCGGGGAGCTCTCATGGACGAATGAGCAGTTCTTC
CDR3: CSARDVTSGELSWTNEQFF

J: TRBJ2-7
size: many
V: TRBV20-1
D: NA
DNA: TGCAGTGCTAGGGGACCCTACCCCGCTTCCTACGAGCAGTACTTC
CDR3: CSARGPYPASYEQYF

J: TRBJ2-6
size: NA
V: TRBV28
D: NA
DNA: TGTGCCAGCAGACTTACAGGTACTGGGGCCAACGTCCTGACTTTC
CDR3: CASRLTGTGANVLTF

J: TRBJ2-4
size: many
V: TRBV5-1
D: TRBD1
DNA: TGCGCCATCACTCCGGGACAGGGACCGACCAAAAACATTCAGTACTTC
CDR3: CAITPGQGPTKNIQYF

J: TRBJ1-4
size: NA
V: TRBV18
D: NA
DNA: TGTGCCAGCTCACTCTCACAGGCTCGCGATGAAAAACTGTTTTTT
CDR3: CASSLSQARDEKLFF

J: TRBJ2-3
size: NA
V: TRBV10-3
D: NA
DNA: TGTGCCATCAGTGAGTCCCGCGCCTCCGATACGCAGTATTTT
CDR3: CAISESRASDTQYF

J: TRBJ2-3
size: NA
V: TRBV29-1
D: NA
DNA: TGCAGCGTTGAAGATGGTATACACCGCGTCACAGATACGCAGTATTTT
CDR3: CSVEDGIHRVTDTQYF

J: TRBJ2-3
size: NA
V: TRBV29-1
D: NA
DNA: TGCAGCGTTGTTCACGGCGCCACAGATACGCAGTATTTT
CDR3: CSVVHGATDTQYF

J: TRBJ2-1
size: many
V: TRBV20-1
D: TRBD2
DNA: TGCAGTGCTAGCTTGGGACTAGCGGACTACAATGAGCAGTTCTTC
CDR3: CSASLGLADYNEQFF

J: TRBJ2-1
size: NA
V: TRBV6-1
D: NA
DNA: TGTGCCAGCAGTCCCGCCACCCTAGCGCTCACCTACAATGAGCAGTTCTTC
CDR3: CASSPATLALTYNEQFF

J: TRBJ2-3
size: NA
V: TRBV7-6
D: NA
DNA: TGTGCCAGCAGCCAAGTTCCCCTCAGCACAGATACGCAGTATTTT
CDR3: CASSQVPLSTDTQYF

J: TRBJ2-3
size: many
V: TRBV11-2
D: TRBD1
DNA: TGTGCCAGCAGCTTTCTCCCCGGGACAGGCGACACAGATACGCAGTATTTT
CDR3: CASSFLPGTGDTDTQYF

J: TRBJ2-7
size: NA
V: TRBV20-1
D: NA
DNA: TGCAGTGCTAGAGATTCGGGGCCCTCCTACGAGCAGTACTTC
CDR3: CSARDSGPSYEQYF

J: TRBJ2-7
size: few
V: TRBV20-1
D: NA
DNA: TGCAGTGCTAGGGACTATTCCTCCTACGAGCAGTACTTC
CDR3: CSARDYSSYEQYF

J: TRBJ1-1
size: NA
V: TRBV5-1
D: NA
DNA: TGCGCCAGCAGCTTTCAGGGGAACACTGAAGCTTTCTTT
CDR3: CASSFQGNTEAFF

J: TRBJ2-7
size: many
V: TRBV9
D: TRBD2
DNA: TGTGCCAGCAGCGTAGATCCACTAGCGGGAGTCGAGCAGTACTTC
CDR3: CASSVDPLAGVEQYF

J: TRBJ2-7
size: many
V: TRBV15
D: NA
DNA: TGTGCCACCAGCAGAGATAAGGGAACCTACGAGCAGTACTTC
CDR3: CATSRDKGTYEQYF

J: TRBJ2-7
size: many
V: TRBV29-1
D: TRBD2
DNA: TGCAGCGCGTCTAGCGGAGGCCCCTACGAGCAGTACTTC
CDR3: CSASSGGPYEQYF

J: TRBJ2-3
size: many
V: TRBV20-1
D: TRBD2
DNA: TGCAGTGCGATGATAGCGGGGGTCGGCACGCAGTATTTT
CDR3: CSAMIAGVGTQYF

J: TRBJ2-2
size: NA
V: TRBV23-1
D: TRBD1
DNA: TGCGCCAGCAGTCCCAGGACAGGGACGATAGCCGGGGAGCTGTTTTTT
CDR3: CASSPRTGTIAGELFF

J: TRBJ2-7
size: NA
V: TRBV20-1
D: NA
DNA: TGCAGTGCTAGGGCCCCGAACGAGCAGTACTTC
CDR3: CSARAPNEQYF

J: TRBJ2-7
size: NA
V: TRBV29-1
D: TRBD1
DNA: TGCAGCGTTGATACGGACAGGGGCAACGAGCAGTACTTC
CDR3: CSVDTDRGNEQYF

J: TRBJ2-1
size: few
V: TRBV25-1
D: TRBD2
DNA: TGTGCCAGCAGTGAATCTATCGAGCGGGAGGGAGTTTTTTACGGACACAATGAGCAGTTCTTC
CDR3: CASSESIEREGVFYGHNEQFF

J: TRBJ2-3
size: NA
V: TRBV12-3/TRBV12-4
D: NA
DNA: TGTGCCAGCAGCTCCACTAGAGATACGCAGTATTTT
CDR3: CASSSTRDTQYF

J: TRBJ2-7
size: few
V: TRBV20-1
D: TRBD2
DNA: TGCAGTGCTAGAGTGGGCGGGAGGGCAGCCTACGAGCAGTACTTC
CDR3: CSARVGGRAAYEQYF

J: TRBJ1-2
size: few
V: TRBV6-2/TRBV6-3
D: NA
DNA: TGTGCCAGCAGTTACGATTCGCTGAGACATCGATCTTATGGCTACACCTTC
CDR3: CASSYDSLRHRSYGYTF

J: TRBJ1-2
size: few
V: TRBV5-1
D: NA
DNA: TGCGCCAGCAGCCTGGAGGGAGGGGTGAGGAACTATGGCTACACCTTC
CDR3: CASSLEGGVRNYGYTF

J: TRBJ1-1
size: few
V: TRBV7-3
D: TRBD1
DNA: TGTGCCAGCAGCTTAAGTGGGACAGGGGCAGCTTTCTTT
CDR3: CASSLSGTGAAFF

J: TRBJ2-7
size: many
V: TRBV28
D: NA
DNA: TGTGCCAGCACCTCGCATGACAGTCCCTACGAGCAGTACTTC
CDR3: CASTSHDSPYEQYF

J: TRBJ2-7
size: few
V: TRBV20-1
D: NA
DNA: TGCAGTGCTAGATCCGGGACCTTCTACGAGCAGTACTTC
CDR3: CSARSGTFYEQYF

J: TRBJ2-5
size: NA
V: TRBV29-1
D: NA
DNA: TGCAGCGTTGAGTTACAAGAGACCCAGTACTTC
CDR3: CSVELQETQYF

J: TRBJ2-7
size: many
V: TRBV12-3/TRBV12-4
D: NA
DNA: TGTGCCAGCAGTTCCAACACCTACGAGCAGTACTTC
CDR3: CASSSNTYEQYF

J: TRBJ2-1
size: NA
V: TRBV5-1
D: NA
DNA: TGCGCCAGCAGTTCGGGGGACAGACCTGATGAGCAGTTCTTC
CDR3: CASSSGDRPDEQFF